This T cell receptor beta chain was sequenced in a study of T-cell reconstitution after alpha-beta-depleted transplantation in children. Study findings and constraints: Surviving recipient T cells and intrathymic progenitors accounted for some patients' high TCRbeta diversity at day 60. Reportedly, only several hundred clones from non-depleted graft cells drove alpha-beta T-cell counts at about two months. After one year, T-cell counts and TCRbeta diversity mostly came from new T cells.

Notes on this clonotype: No antigen is known for it.

Unique molecular identifiers were built into the TCRbeta library. MiXCR, applied by TCRdb to the PCR reads, yields one record per CDR3 protein. The sample carries roughly 790,000 distinct CDR3 sequences, around 17% recorded once. V gave up 4 bases and J gave up 2 bases; unmatched junction bases: 5. CDR3 length: 15 amino acids. CDR1 and CDR2 from the germline V gene are SGHRS and YFSETQ. This specimen consisted of PBMCs, mostly from graft donor cells, obtained 360 days after TCRalphabeta/CD19-depleted stem cell transplant. The gene calls are TRBV5-1 and TRBJ2-7, with 11 bases that match TRBD2. The receptor comes from a male patient younger than 18 who had a stem cell transplant for acute lymphoblastic leukemia, so the T cells may come from the graft donor. This CDR3 is CASSTLAGDPYEQYF. The CDR3 region has the DNA TGCGCCAGCAGCACACTAGCGGGAGACCCCTACGAGCAGTACTTC. The full variable domain, rest sourced from reference TRBV5-1 and TRBJ2-7, is KAGVTQTPRYLIKTRGQQVTLSCSPISGHRSVSWYQQTPGQGLQFLFEYFSETQRNKGNFPGRFSGRQFSNSRSEMNVSTLELGDSALYLCASSTLAGDPYEQYFGPGTRLTVT.